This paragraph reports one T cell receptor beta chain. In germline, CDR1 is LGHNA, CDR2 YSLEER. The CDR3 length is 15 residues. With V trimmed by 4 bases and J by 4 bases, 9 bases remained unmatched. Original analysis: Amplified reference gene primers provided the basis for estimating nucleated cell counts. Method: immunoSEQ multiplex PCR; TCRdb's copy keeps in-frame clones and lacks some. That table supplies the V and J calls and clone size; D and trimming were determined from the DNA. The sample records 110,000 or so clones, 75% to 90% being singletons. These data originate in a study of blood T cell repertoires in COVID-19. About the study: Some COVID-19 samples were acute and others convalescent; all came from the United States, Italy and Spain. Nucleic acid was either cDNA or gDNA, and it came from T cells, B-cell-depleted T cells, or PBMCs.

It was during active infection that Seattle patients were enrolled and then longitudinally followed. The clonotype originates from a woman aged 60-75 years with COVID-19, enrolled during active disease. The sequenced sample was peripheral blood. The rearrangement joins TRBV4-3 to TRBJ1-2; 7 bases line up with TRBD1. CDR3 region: CASSPGGGPLYGYTF. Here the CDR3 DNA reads TGCGCCAGCAGCCCCGGAGGGGGCCCCCTCTATGGCTACACCTTC.